These 6 T cell receptor beta chains were all obtained from the same sample, sequenced in a study of Tregs in tolerant kidney transplant recipients. Mixed chimerism was transient after nonmyeloablative marrow transplants from related graft donors. The repertoire was sequenced with immunoSEQ multiplex PCR; TCRdb's copy has only in-frame clones and lacks some. The table includes 100,000 or so clones, under 95% detected once. The specimen comprised CD4+ T cells from blood (PBMCs), sampled 12 months after the transplant. Every receptor here comes from a human patient who received a combined kidney and bone marrow transplant. The graft donor may be the source of some T cells.

The rearrangement joins TRBV19 to TRBJ1-5; the D gene is possibly TRBD1 (5 bases). The CDR3 consists of 13 residues. Per germline, CDR1 LNHDA and CDR2 SQIVND (reference sequence). Deletions cut 6 bases from V and 6 bases from J, with 12 bases between. The CDR3 sequence: CASSTGWSQPQHF. The DNA of the CDR3 is TGTGCCAGTAGCACAGGATGGAGTCAGCCCCAGCATTTT.

In this sample, this clone turned up once. This chain connects TRBV18 to TRBJ1-3; D remains unclear. CDR1 is KGHSH, CDR2 LQKENI, per germline. The CDR3 sequence is 15 residues long. The V gene lost 1 base and the J gene lost 0 bases, with 7 bases spanning the gap. The CDR3 protein is CASSPRTFSGNTIYF. DNA of the CDR3: TGTGCCAGCTCACCACGGACTTTCTCTGGAAACACCATATATTTT.

This clone was picked up one time. This chain uses TRBV6-4 with TRBJ2-1, with 15 bases that match TRBD2. Germline lookup yields CDR1 MRHNA and CDR2 SNTAGT. The CDR3 covers 18 residues. V gave up 3 bases and J gave up 7 bases; unmatched junction bases: 10. The CDR3 spells CASSEFGGGLAGGNEQFF. CDR3 nucleotide sequence: TGTGCCAGCAGTGAGTTTGGTGGGGGACTAGCGGGAGGAAATGAGCAGTTCTTC.

The chain uses TRBV5-6 and TRBJ2-3; tentatively, D is TRBD2 (5 bases). The germline V gene has CDR1 SGHDT and CDR2 YYEEEE. CDR3 length: 15 amino acids. With 0 bases removed from V and 0 bases from J, the gap between germline ends came to 8 bases. The CDR3 here is CASSLVSASTDTQYF. Here the CDR3 DNA reads TGTGCCAGCAGCTTGGTTAGCGCCAGCACAGATACGCAGTATTTT.

The chain couples TRBV7-9 to TRBJ2-1; 9 bases are shared with TRBD1. Germline-derived CDR1 and CDR2 are SEHNR and FQNEAQ (reference sequence). This CDR3 is built from 17 residues. V lost 4 bases to trimming and J lost 4 bases; unmatched junction nucleotides: 11. Here the CDR3 DNA reads TGTGCCAGCAGCTCCCTCCGTAAGGACAGGGGATACAATGAGCAGTTCTTC. The encoded protein is CASSSLRKDRGYNEQFF.

This chain connects TRBV5-1 to TRBJ1-2, with D possibly TRBD1 on 5 matching bases. CDR1 is SGHRS, CDR2 YFSETQ, per germline. Between the trimmed V and J ends, which lost 5 bases and 4 bases, there was a span of 9 bases. This CDR3 is 12 amino acids long. CDR3 DNA: TGCGCCAGCAGGCAGGGCGGCTATGGCTACACCTTC. Protein sequence: CASRQGGYGYTF. Full variable domain (rest looked up from reference TRBV5-1 and TRBJ1-2): KAGVTQTPRYLIKTRGQQVTLSCSPISGHRSVSWYQQTPGQGLQFLFEYFSETQRNKGNFPGRFSGRQFSNSRSEMNVSTLELGDSALYLCASRQGGYGYTFGSGTRLTVV.